This T cell receptor (beta chain) comes out of a study of Tregs in tolerant kidney transplant recipients. Broader study findings: Antigen-driven expansion was suggested because donor-specific Tregs expanded more than all Tregs in tolerant patients. Validation in larger populations is needed because few patients were studied. Some patients' samples used different primers over time, so nucleotide sequences weren't comparable.

The V and J ends lost 0 bases and 4 bases, in that order; junction bases with no gene match: 20. Germline assignment: CDR1 MRHNA and CDR2 SNTAGT. The CDR3 is 20 residues long. An overnight rest at 37°C with around 200 IU/ml IL-2 preceded regulatory T cell sorting from thawed PBMCs. Here immunoSEQ multiplex PCR was the method, and the copy in TCRdb shows in-frame clones only, minus some. This sample has 60,000 or so clones, with approximately 85% found just once. Concerning this clone itself: Its antigen is not identified.

This receptor was obtained from a human donor who received a combined kidney and bone marrow transplant. The sequencing here drew on Tregs from blood, taken before the transplant. V usage is TRBV6-4 and J usage is TRBJ1-1, with 7 bases that match TRBD1. CDR3 nucleotides: TGTGCCAGCAGTGACTCGACAGGGCGAGGGGTCAGGGGGATGGTCACTGAAGCTTTCTTT. Protein: CASSDSTGRGVRGMVTEAFF.